This T cell receptor (beta chain) came from a study of T cell repertoires in aging, cancer and after chemotherapy. Rearranged V-D-J TRB sequences were amplified with a mixed TRB-A/B primer pool. Each CDR3 protein gets one entry after TCRdb re-called the multiplex PCR reads with MiXCR. The sample comprises fewer than 9,000 distinct CDR3 sequences, 25% to 40% of which are singletons, and around 10% rests with the top ten. Study findings and constraints: In healthy donors, age-related TCR diversity loss mainly reflected lost richness. These repertoire data do not allow conclusions about immunological memory after chemotherapy.

As concerns this clonotype: Its antigen is undetermined. This could be a read error, since a much larger clone is one nucleotide away.

TCR beta rearrangements were amplified from peripheral blood genomic DNA. Trimming pared 3 bases from V and 9 bases from J, leaving 13 bases between. The germline V gene encodes CDR1 LNHDA and CDR2 SQIVND (reference sequence). The CDR3 loop spans 13 amino acids. The rearrangement links TRBV19 to TRBJ2-3; a weak D match, TRBD2 (5 bases). The sequence was collected from a human donor in good health. Material: blood. The CDR3 nucleotides read TGTGCCAGTAGTATCTCGGACGAGGGCACGCAGTATTTT. Residues: CASSISDEGTQYF.